These 7 T cell receptor beta chains were all obtained from the same sample, sequenced in a study of T cells in Graves' hyperthyroidism and ophthalmopathy. Researchers took RNA transcripts and amplified the TCR beta CDR3 regions from them. Using the HTBI primer set, a first-round RT-PCR was run on the TCR CDR3. TCRdb redid the calling of the multiplex PCR reads with MiXCR, one entry per CDR3 protein. The data contain around 350,000 distinct CDR3 sequences, about 19% of them singletons. Sequencing input: blood. The receptors here all came from a woman between 18 and 30 years old with Graves' hyperthyroidism.

This clonotype occurred many times. This chain links TRBV6-5 with TRBJ2-7, with 9 bases fitting TRBD1. Unmatched junction bases numbered 1, after V lost 2 bases and J lost 5 bases. The V gene's germline CDR1 is MNHEY and CDR2 SVGAGI. This CDR3 has 13 residues. DNA for the CDR3: TGTGCCAGCAGTTACAGGACAGGGGACGAGCAGTACTTC. Protein sequence: CASSYRTGDEQYF.

This clonotype was picked up many times. This sequence joins TRBV28 and TRBJ2-7; D uncertain. This CDR3 is 16 amino acids long. Trimming pared 2 bases from V and 6 bases from J, leaving 20 bases between. Germline V gives CDR1 MDHEN, CDR2 SYDVKM. The CDR3 spells CASSLRSGLRPSEQYF. The CDR3 bases are TGTGCCAGCAGTTTAAGGTCAGGTCTACGCCCCAGCGAGCAGTACTTC.

This clonotype was seen a handful of times. Here the CDR3 DNA reads TGCGCCAGCAGCTCAGGACAGGCAAATCAGCCCCAGCATTTT. This gives the protein CASSSGQANQPQHF. This rearrangement joins TRBV5-1 to TRBJ1-5, with 7 nucleotides matching TRBD1. This CDR3 contains 14 residues. J lost 4 bases, V lost 3 bases, and 4 bases had no gene match. The germline gives CDR1 SGHRS, CDR2 YFSETQ.

This clonotype was seen repeatedly, ten times or more. CDR3 in amino acids: CASSLSGTGFYEQYF. The CDR3 nucleotides are TGTGCCAGCAGCCTATCCGGGACAGGGTTTTACGAGCAGTACTTC. This rearrangement joins TRBV7-6 to TRBJ2-7; 9 positions match TRBD1. The germline CDR1 and CDR2 sequences are SGHVS and FNYEAQ. The V and J ends lost 5 bases and 4 bases, in that order; junction bases with no gene match: 9. This CDR3 comprises 15 residues.

In this sample, this clonotype turned up a few times. The chain joins TRBV4-2 to TRBJ2-5, with 7 positions matching TRBD2. Germline loops: CDR1 LGHNA, CDR2 YNFKEQ. This CDR3 spans 17 amino acids. Losses at the gene ends were 0 bases for V and 1 base for J; bases not matched to a gene: 8. The CDR3, as DNA: TGTGCCAGCAGCCAAGAATGGTCGGGGGGACCCCAAGAGACCCAGTACTTC. Translating gives CASSQEWSGGPQETQYF.

This clonotype was detected many times. The chain uses TRBV12-3 or TRBV12-4 and TRBJ1-2, with 7 bases aligning to TRBD1. The CDR3 totals 20 residues. The V and J ends lost 3 bases and 0 bases, in that order; junction bases with no gene match: 19. The CDR3 is CASSFTPGPRAQGTNYGYTF. The CDR3 DNA follows: TGTGCCAGCAGTTTCACCCCGGGACCCAGGGCACAGGGGACTAACTATGGCTACACCTTC.

This clonotype was detected many times. CDR3 DNA sequence: TGTGCCAGCAGGGGCGGAACAGGGTACGAGCAGTACTTC. This sequence encodes CASRGGTGYEQYF. This chain connects TRBV6-2 or TRBV6-3 to TRBJ2-7; weak D call: TRBD1 (6 bases). The germline V and J ends were trimmed by 6 bases and 4 bases, with 13 bases remaining between them. CDR1 and CDR2 from the germline V gene are MNHEY and SVGEGT. The CDR3 loop spans 13 amino acids.